This T cell receptor (beta chain) was sequenced during a study of blood T cell repertoires in COVID-19. With 4 bases removed from V and 4 bases from J, the gap between germline ends came to 13 bases. This CDR3 comprises 14 residues. Per germline, CDR1 LGHDT and CDR2 YNNKEL (reference sequence). Clones were sequenced by immunoSEQ multiplex PCR, and TCRdb holds only the in-frame ones, with some missing. The sample has 120,000 to 150,000 clones; almost 80% are singletons. The sample consisted of peripheral blood. The receptor comes from a man between 50 and 59 years old with active or convalescent COVID-19. The genes are TRBV3-1 (or the pseudogene TRBV3-2) and TRBJ1-2; no firm D call. CDR3 sequence reads: CASSPLRGSYGYTF. CDR3 sequence (DNA): TGTGCCAGCAGCCCCCTACGGGGAAGCTATGGCTACACCTTC.